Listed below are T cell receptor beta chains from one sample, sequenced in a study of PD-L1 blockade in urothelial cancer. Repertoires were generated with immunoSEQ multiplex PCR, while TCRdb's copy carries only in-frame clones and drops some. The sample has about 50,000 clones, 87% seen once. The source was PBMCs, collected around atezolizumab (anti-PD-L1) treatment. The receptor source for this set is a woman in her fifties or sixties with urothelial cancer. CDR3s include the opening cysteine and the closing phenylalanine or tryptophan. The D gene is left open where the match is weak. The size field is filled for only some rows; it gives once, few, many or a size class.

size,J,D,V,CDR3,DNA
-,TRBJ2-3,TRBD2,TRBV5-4,CASSSQAGKDTQYF,TGTGCCAGCAGCTCGCAAGCGGGGAAGGATACGCAGTATTTT
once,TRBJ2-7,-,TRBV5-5,CASSFVSDYEQYF,TGTGCCAGCAGCTTCGTCAGCGACTACGAGCAGTACTTC
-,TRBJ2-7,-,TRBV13,CASSDRAYEQYF,TGTGCCAGCAGCGATAGAGCCTACGAGCAGTACTTC
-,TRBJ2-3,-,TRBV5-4,CASSATTSTDTQYF,TGTGCCAGCAGCGCCACGACTAGCACAGATACGCAGTATTTT
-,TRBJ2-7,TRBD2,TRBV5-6,CASSYGLAGVNEQYF,TGTGCCAGCAGCTACGGACTAGCGGGAGTCAACGAGCAGTACTTC
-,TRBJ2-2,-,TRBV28,CASSSPGELFF,TGTGCCAGCAGCTCCCCCGGGGAGCTGTTTTTT
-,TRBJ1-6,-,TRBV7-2,CASSLGGGWIGSPLHF,TGTGCCAGCAGCTTAGGGGGGGGTTGGATAGGGTCACCCCTCCACTTT
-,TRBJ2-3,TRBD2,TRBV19,CASSSSGQSTDTQYF,TGTGCCAGTAGTAGTAGCGGGCAGAGCACAGATACGCAGTATTTT
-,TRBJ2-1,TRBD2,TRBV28,CASSTGLAETQFF,TGTGCCAGCAGTACGGGACTAGCGGAGACCCAGTTCTTC
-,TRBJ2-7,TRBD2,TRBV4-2,CASSQRPGLAGDHSYEQYF,TGTGCCAGCAGCCAGAGACCGGGACTAGCGGGGGACCACTCCTACGAGCAGTACTTC
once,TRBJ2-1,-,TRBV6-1,CASSEYGVEQFF,TGTGCCAGCAGTGAATACGGTGTAGAGCAGTTCTTC
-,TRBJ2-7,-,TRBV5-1,CASSLSNPRLSEQYF,TGCGCCAGCAGCTTAAGCAACCCGAGGCTGTCCGAGCAGTACTTC
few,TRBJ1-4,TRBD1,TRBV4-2,CASSPDRVIFPTTEKLFF,TGTGCCAGCAGCCCTGACAGGGTCATATTCCCAACCACTGAAAAACTGTTTTTT
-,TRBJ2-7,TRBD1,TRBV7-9,CASSSGQGWREQYF,TGTGCCAGCAGCTCGGGACAGGGGTGGCGCGAGCAGTACTTC
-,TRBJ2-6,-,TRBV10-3,CAISELGAHSGANVLTF,TGTGCCATCAGTGAGTTGGGCGCCCACTCTGGGGCCAACGTCCTGACTTTC
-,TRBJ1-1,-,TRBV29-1,CSARQTNTEAFF,TGCAGCGCCCGACAGACGAACACTGAAGCTTTCTTT
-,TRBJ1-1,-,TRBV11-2,CASSLSLNTEAFF,TGTGCCAGCAGCCTCAGTTTGAACACTGAAGCTTTCTTT
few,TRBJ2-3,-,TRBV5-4,CATGTVLEYF,TGTGCCACCGGGACTGTCCTGGAGTATTTT
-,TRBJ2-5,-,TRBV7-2,CASSRGPQETQYF,TGTGCCAGCAGCCGCGGGCCACAAGAGACCCAGTACTTC
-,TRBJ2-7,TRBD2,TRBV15,CATSIGGSTVKQYF,TGTGCCACCAGCATCGGCGGGAGTACGGTCAAGCAGTACTTC
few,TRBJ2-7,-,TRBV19,CASSNQGLSYEQYF,TGTGCCAGTAGCAATCAGGGACTTTCCTACGAGCAGTACTTC
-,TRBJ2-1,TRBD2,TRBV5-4,CASRLGTSGLNEQFF,TGTGCCAGCAGGCTCGGGACTAGCGGGTTGAATGAGCAGTTCTTC
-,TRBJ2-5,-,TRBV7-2,CASSPNPKETQYF,TGTGCCAGCAGCCCTAACCCGAAAGAGACCCAGTACTTC
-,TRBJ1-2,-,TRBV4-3,CASSPGGRADYGYTF,TGCGCCAGCAGCCCGGGCGGGAGGGCGGACTATGGCTACACCTTC
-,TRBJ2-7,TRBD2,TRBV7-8,CASSLFVTGGADEQYF,TGTGCCAGCAGCTTATTTGTAACGGGAGGCGCGGACGAGCAGTACTTC
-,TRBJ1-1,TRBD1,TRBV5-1,CASSPGQGPPNTEAFF,TGCGCCAGCAGCCCAGGACAGGGGCCCCCCAACACTGAAGCTTTCTTT
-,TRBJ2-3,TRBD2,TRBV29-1,CSVSGRTTDTQYF,TGCAGCGTTAGCGGGAGAACCACAGATACGCAGTATTTT
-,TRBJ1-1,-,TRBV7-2,CASSFGGLAEAFF,TGTGCCAGCAGCTTCGGGGGGTTGGCTGAAGCTTTCTTT
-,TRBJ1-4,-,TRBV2,CASRKGTSLNEKLFF,TGTGCCAGCAGGAAGGGGACAAGTCTCAATGAAAAACTGTTTTTT
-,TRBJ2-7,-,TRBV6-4,CASSEDMGHEQYF,TGTGCCAGCAGTGAGGACATGGGGCACGAGCAGTACTTC
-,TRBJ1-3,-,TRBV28,CASSPVRALVGRNTIYF,TGTGCCAGCAGCCCGGTGAGGGCACTGGTAGGCCGGAACACCATATATTTT
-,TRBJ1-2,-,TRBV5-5,CASSLAPGRGYGYTF,TGTGCCAGCAGCTTGGCCCCGGGCAGGGGTTACGGCTACACCTTC
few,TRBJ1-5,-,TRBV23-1,CASPGDQPQHF,TGCGCCAGCCCGGGGGATCAGCCCCAGCATTTT
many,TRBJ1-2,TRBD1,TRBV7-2,CASSPQTGGGYGYTF,TGTGCCAGCAGCCCCCAAACAGGGGGGGGCTATGGCTACACCTTC
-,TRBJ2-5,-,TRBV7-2,CASSLVTVSQYF,TGTGCCAGCAGCTTAGTAACAGTATCACAGTACTTC
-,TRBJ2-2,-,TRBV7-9,CASSATWTGELFF,TGTGCCAGCAGCGCGACTTGGACCGGGGAGCTGTTTTTT
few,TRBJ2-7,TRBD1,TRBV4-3,CASSQSATGSYEQYF,TGCGCCAGCAGCCAAAGCGCGACAGGGTCCTACGAGCAGTACTTC
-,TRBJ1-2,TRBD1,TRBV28,CASSGPDRELGGYTF,TGTGCCAGCAGCGGCCCCGACAGGGAACTTGGGGGCTACACCTTC
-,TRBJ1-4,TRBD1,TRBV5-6,CASSLAGGDEKLFF,TGTGCCAGCAGCTTGGCAGGGGGTGATGAAAAACTGTTTTTT
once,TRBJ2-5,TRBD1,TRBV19,CASSIGDRAKTQYF,TGTGCCAGTAGTATAGGGGACAGGGCTAAGACCCAGTACTTC
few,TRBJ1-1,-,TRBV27,CASRFLGENTEAFF,TGTGCCAGCAGATTTCTCGGGGAGAACACTGAAGCTTTCTTT
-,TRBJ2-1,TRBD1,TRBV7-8,CASSTEKGQGVRNEQFF,TGTGCCAGCAGCACCGAAAAGGGACAGGGGGTGAGGAATGAGCAGTTCTTC
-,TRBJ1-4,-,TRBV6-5,CASSYFQTGPNEKLFF,TGTGCCAGCAGTTATTTCCAGACAGGACCTAATGAAAAACTGTTTTTT
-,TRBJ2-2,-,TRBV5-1,CASSLHQNTGELFF,TGCGCCAGCAGCTTACACCAGAACACCGGGGAGCTGTTTTTT
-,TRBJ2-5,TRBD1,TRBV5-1,CASSLARVGGRGTQYF,TGCGCCAGCAGCTTGGCACGAGTAGGGGGCCGGGGGACCCAGTACTTC
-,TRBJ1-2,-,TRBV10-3,CAIGRGGAQGYTF,TGTGCCATCGGCCGCGGGGGGGCGCAAGGCTACACCTTC
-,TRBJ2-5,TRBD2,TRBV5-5,CASSLGPTSGGAEETQYF,TGTGCCAGCAGCTTGGGCCCAACTAGCGGGGGGGCGGAGGAGACCCAGTACTTC
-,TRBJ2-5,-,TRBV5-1,CASSSIGTSETQYF,TGCGCCAGCAGCTCTATCGGGACATCAGAGACCCAGTACTTC
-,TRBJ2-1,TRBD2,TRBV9,CASSALSILIAGAPSYNEQFF,TGTGCCAGCAGCGCCTTGAGTATCCTTATAGCGGGGGCCCCCTCCTACAATGAGCAGTTCTTC
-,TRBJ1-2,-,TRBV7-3,CASSPGEGYGYTF,TGTGCCAGCAGCCCCGGGGAGGGCTATGGCTACACCTTC
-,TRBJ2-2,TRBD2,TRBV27,CASSFELAGTGELFF,TGTGCCAGCAGTTTTGAACTAGCGGGCACCGGGGAGCTGTTTTTT
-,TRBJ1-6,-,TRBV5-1,CASSLGTTVGSPLHF,TGCGCCAGCAGCTTGGGGACAACTGTTGGTTCACCCCTCCACTTT
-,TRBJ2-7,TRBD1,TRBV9,CASSGGTGSSYEQYF,TGTGCCAGCAGCGGCGGGACAGGGTCCTCATACGAGCAGTACTTC
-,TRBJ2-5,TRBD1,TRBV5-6,CASSSAEQGDQETQYF,TGTGCCAGCAGCTCGGCCGAACAGGGGGACCAAGAGACCCAGTACTTC
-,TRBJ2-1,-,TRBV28,CASSLPGVPKQFF,TGTGCCAGCAGTTTACCGGGAGTGCCGAAGCAGTTCTTC
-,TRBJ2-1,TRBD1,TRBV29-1,CSVEYGTGGNEQFF,TGCAGCGTTGAATACGGGACAGGGGGCAATGAGCAGTTCTTC
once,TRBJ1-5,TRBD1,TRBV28,CASSPRSTGQGNQPQHF,TGTGCCAGCAGTCCCAGGAGCACGGGACAGGGGAATCAGCCCCAGCATTTT
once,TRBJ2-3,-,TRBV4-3,CASSQDGQDTDTQYF,TGCGCCAGCAGCCAAGATGGGCAGGACACAGATACGCAGTATTTT
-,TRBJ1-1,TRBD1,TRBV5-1,CASSPRTGMNTEAFF,TGCGCCAGCAGCCCGAGGACAGGGATGAACACTGAAGCTTTCTTT